This T cell receptor (beta chain) was recorded in a study of beta chain features in type 1 diabetes. Background on the study: Comparable age, gender and cell yields were observed in patients relative to healthy donors.

For this clone: Its antigen is still unknown.

Each donor gave one heparinised blood draw averaging roughly 120 mL. Staining for CD45RO/CCR7/CD25/CD127/CD95/CD27 allowed sorting of CD4+ naive, central memory, regulatory and stem cell-like memory cells. Since all of the isolated RNA was reverse transcribed, expressed TCRB transcripts were what got sequenced. Assay: immunoSEQ multiplex PCR; the TCRdb copy retains only in-frame clones and omits some. The data hold about 700,000 clones, with roughly 13% observed a single time. Study-level findings and limits: TCRB CDR3 length was moderately but significantly reduced in all four CD4+ subsets of Type 1 diabetes patients. Since sequencing was performed on cDNA, cells with high TCR expression could be over-represented.

The sample taken for sequencing was naive CD4+ T cells from blood. The receptor was isolated from a man aged 18 to 29 with type 1 diabetes.

CDR3 nucleotides: TGCGCCAGCAGCTTTACAGGGGGCGGCGGTCAGCCCCAGCATTTT. This gives the protein CASSFTGGGGQPQHF. The V gene is TRBV5-1, the J gene TRBJ1-5; TRBD1 agrees at 9 bases. The germline V gene has CDR1 SGHRS and CDR2 YFSETQ. This CDR3 spans 15 amino acids. J gave up 6 bases and V 2 bases, and 6 bases lay outside the gene matches. Full variable domain (outside the CDR3, taken from reference TRBV5-1 and TRBJ1-5): KAGVTQTPRYLIKTRGQQVTLSCSPISGHRSVSWYQQTPGQGLQFLFEYFSETQRNKGNFPGRFSGRQFSNSRSEMNVSTLELGDSALYLCASSFTGGGGQPQHFGDGTRLSIL.